These 23 T cell receptor beta chains were all obtained from the same sample, sequenced in a study of T cell responses to AZD1222 COVID-19 vaccine (dated by TCRdb to the early 2020s). The intended sense of this specimen's time point label: sample from adult after SARS-CoV-2 infection, after symptom onset. The library was made by the immunoSEQ multiplex PCR assay. What TCRdb holds here is the immuneACCESS table cut down to in-frame rearrangements. Part of the clones is not present; checked against another copy, under half of the missing clones reflect an unresolved V gene, and the others are unexplained. Recorded for this sample are 110,000 to 150,000 clones; just under 95% of them occurred a single time. Clones ranked in the top ten supply roughly an eighth of the sample. The sequences come from peripheral blood, collected after recovery from COVID-19. The origin of the receptors is an adult who had recovered from COVID-19.

The chain is built from TRBV6-2 or TRBV6-3 and TRBJ2-7; a possible D gene is TRBD2 (5 bases). The germline gives CDR1 MNHEY, CDR2 SVGEGT. Trimming cost V 6 bases and J 0 bases, with 15 bases left between them. CDR3 length: 15 residues. The CDR3: CASSYRGTLSYEQYF. The CDR3 region has the DNA TGTGCCAGCAGCTATCGGGGTACCCTCTCCTACGAGCAGTACTTC.

This sequence joins TRBV29-1 and TRBJ1-2; TRBD1 is a possible D gene (6 bases). Germline V lookup: CDR1 SQVTM, CDR2 ANQGSEA. The V and J ends lost 1 base and 3 bases respectively, with 12 bases between them. This CDR3 has 14 residues. CDR3 region: CSVEGEQGYYGYTF. CDR3 DNA sequence: TGCAGCGTTGAAGGGGAACAGGGATACTATGGCTACACCTTC.

The J gene is TRBJ1-4, the V gene TRBV30, with 7 bases identical to TRBD1. Germline CDR1 reads GTSNPN; CDR2 reads SVGIG (reference sequence). The CDR3 has 13 residues. The trim removed 2 bases at V and 8 bases at J, leaving 5 bases unmatched. CDR3 DNA: TGTGCCTGGAGTAGACAGGGCCTCGAAAAACTGTTTTTT. Its translation is CAWSRQGLEKLFF.

The chain employs TRBV28 and TRBJ2-5; D may be TRBD1 (5 bases). The CDR3 is made up of 15 amino acids. The V end lost 7 bases, the J end lost 1 base, and 16 bases lay between the germline ends. Looked up from germline, CDR1 is MDHEN and CDR2 is SYDVKM. The CDR3 bases are TGTGCCAGCACGGACGCTAGGGGCACCCAAGAGACCCAGTACTTC. It is translated as CASTDARGTQETQYF.

The gene calls are TRBV28 and TRBJ1-1, with 9 nucleotides matching TRBD1. This CDR3 has 15 residues. With 6 bases clipped from V and 5 bases from J, the junction kept 10 bases outside the gene matches. The germline V gene encodes CDR1 MDHEN and CDR2 SYDVKM. CDR3 sequence reads: CASSHGTGIVTEAFF. Written as DNA, the CDR3 is TGTGCCAGCAGCCACGGGACAGGGATTGTAACTGAAGCTTTCTTT.

This clone was found a few times. The rearrangement links TRBV7-2 to TRBJ1-4; D is unresolved. V lost 0 bases, J lost 3 bases, and 8 bases lay in between. The CDR3 contains 15 residues. The germline V gene encodes CDR1 SGHTA and CDR2 FQGNSA. For the CDR3, the DNA is TGTGCCAGCAGCTTAGCTATGGGCTCTAATGAAAAACTGTTTTTT. Amino acids: CASSLAMGSNEKLFF.

A single count supports this clone. The chain carries TRBV28 and TRBJ2-7; D perhaps matches TRBD2 (6 bases). Germline lookup yields CDR1 MDHEN and CDR2 SYDVKM. CDR3 length equals 16 residues. Trimming shortened V by 6 bases and J by 5 bases, and 23 bases separated the two germline ends. The CDR3 protein is CASSPAKAGNRHEQYF. In DNA form, the CDR3 reads TGTGCCAGCAGCCCAGCGAAGGCGGGAAACAGGCACGAGCAGTACTTC.

The V gene is TRBV19, the J gene TRBJ2-7; D is undetermined. The CDR3 extends over 13 amino acids. The germline V and J ends were trimmed by 1 base and 3 bases, with 7 bases remaining between them. Germline CDR1 and CDR2: LNHDA and SQIVND (reference sequence). The CDR3 sequence is CASSIGQDYEQYF. CDR3 DNA sequence: TGTGCCAGTAGTATAGGGCAGGACTACGAGCAGTACTTC.

In its sample, this clone was seen once. The chain employs TRBV5-5 and TRBJ1-1; D remains unclear. Trimming pared 1 base from V and 5 bases from J, leaving 9 bases between. Germline CDR1 and CDR2: SGHKS and YYEKEE (reference sequence). The CDR3 has 13 amino acids. For the CDR3, the DNA is TGTGCCAGCAGCTTGCGGGGAGAGACTGAAGCTTTCTTT. Protein product: CASSLRGETEAFF.

The chain is built from TRBV6-1 and TRBJ1-5; tentatively, D is TRBD1 (6 bases). In germline, CDR1 is MNHNS, CDR2 SASEGT. The CDR3 length is 16 residues. The V and J ends lost 2 bases and 0 bases respectively, with 11 bases between them. Written as DNA, the CDR3 is TGTGCCAGCAGTGAAAGTAGGGGGAATAGCAATCAGCCCCAGCATTTT. Translating gives CASSESRGNSNQPQHF.

The CDR3 reads CASTPGLAGTGELFF. In nucleotides, the CDR3 is TGTGCCAGCACCCCTGGACTAGCGGGTACCGGGGAGCTGTTTTTT. The rearrangement joins TRBV27 to TRBJ2-2; 11 bases are a match to TRBD2. Trimming cost V 7 bases and J 5 bases; bases outside gene matches: 6. The germline V gene encodes CDR1 MNHEY and CDR2 SMNVEV (reference sequence). The CDR3 runs to 15 residues.

This clone was counted a single time. The junction does not match germline at one end; this may be a read error. The rearrangement links TRBV11-2 to TRBJ1-2; perhaps TRBD1 as D (5 bases). Germline V gene sequence: CDR1 SGHAT, CDR2 FQNNGV. There are 12 residues in the CDR3. CDR3 in amino acids: CASSSRGYGCTF. CDR3 nucleotides: TGTGCCAGCAGCTCCCGGGGCTATGGCTGCACCTTC.

The rearrangement uses TRBV7-2 and TRBJ2-7, with 8 nucleotides matching TRBD1. V lost 3 bases to trimming and J lost 6 bases; unmatched junction nucleotides: 7. Germline CDR1 SGHTA, CDR2 FQGNSA. The CDR3 is made up of 14 amino acids. CDR3 protein: CASSLGTGSGEQYF. CDR3 sequence (DNA): TGTGCCAGCAGCTTGGGGACAGGCTCAGGCGAGCAGTACTTC.

The chain has TRBV3-1 (or the pseudogene TRBV3-2) and TRBJ2-2; 10 bases are a match to TRBD2. The junction had 6 bases not matched to a gene; V was cut back by 4 bases and J by 4 bases. The germline V gene has CDR1 LGHDT and CDR2 YNNKEL (reference sequence). CDR3 length: 16 amino acids. CDR3 in amino acids: CASSLGAGGGTGELFF. The CDR3 DNA follows: TGTGCCAGCAGCCTGGGAGCGGGAGGGGGCACCGGGGAGCTGTTTTTT.

The rearrangement uses TRBV25-1 and TRBJ1-5, with TRBD1 as a possible D gene (5 bases). Germline lookup yields CDR1 MGHDK and CDR2 SYGVNS. The CDR3 spans 15 residues. The germline V and J ends were trimmed by 1 base and 1 base, with 8 bases remaining between them. The CDR3 nucleotides read TGTGCCAGCAGTGAATCCGGGGCCAGCAATCAGCCCCAGCATTTT. This gives the protein CASSESGASNQPQHF.

The rearrangement uses TRBV7-8 and TRBJ2-1; 8 positions agree with TRBD1. The CDR3 is 15 residues long. Per the germline V gene, CDR1 is SGHVS and CDR2 is FQNEAQ. Trimming removed 8 bases from V and 0 bases from J; junction bases left unmatched: 6. The CDR3 nucleotides are TGTGCCAGCCGACAGGGGCGCGGCTCCTACAATGAGCAGTTCTTC. This gives the protein CASRQGRGSYNEQFF.

This CDR3 reads CASSSGTSGYNEQFF. Written as DNA, the CDR3 is TGTGCCAGCAGCTCCGGGACTAGCGGCTACAATGAGCAGTTCTTC. The chain uses TRBV6-5 and TRBJ2-1; 11 nucleotides agree with TRBD2. The CDR3 covers 15 residues. J was trimmed by 3 bases and V by 6 bases; bases with no gene match: 4. Germline CDR1 MNHEY, CDR2 SVGAGI.

The chain joins TRBV28 to TRBJ1-2; 7 nucleotides match TRBD1. The V gene's germline CDR1 is MDHEN and CDR2 SYDVKM. The CDR3 extends over 15 amino acids. With 5 bases clipped from V and 3 bases from J, the junction kept 9 bases outside the gene matches. The CDR3: CASSVTPGQYYGYTF. CDR3 sequence (DNA): TGTGCCAGCAGTGTAACTCCGGGACAGTACTATGGCTACACCTTC.

This chain joins TRBV5-1 and TRBJ1-2; D remains ambiguous. Germline V gene data show CDR1 as SGHRS and CDR2 as YFSETQ. V was trimmed by 0 bases and J by 7 bases, leaving 10 bases between them. The CDR3 is 13 amino acids. For the CDR3, the DNA is TGCGCCAGCAGCTTGGCCGGACCGGCTGGCTACACCTTC. Its protein product is CASSLAGPAGYTF. Looking up the rest from reference TRBV5-1 and TRBJ1-2 gives the full variable domain: KAGVTQTPRYLIKTRGQQVTLSCSPISGHRSVSWYQQTPGQGLQFLFEYFSETQRNKGNFPGRFSGRQFSNSRSEMNVSTLELGDSALYLCASSLAGPAGYTFGSGTRLTVV.

The V gene is TRBV15, the J gene TRBJ2-7; 8 bases line up with TRBD1. The CDR3 has 17 residues. CDR1 is LNHNV and CDR2 is YYDKDF in the germline V gene (reference sequence). V lost 2 bases and J lost 0; bases outside the gene matches: 9. DNA for the CDR3: TGTGCCACCAGCAGACATTTACAGGGGGATTACTCCTACGAGCAGTACTTC. It codes for CATSRHLQGDYSYEQYF.

V and J are TRBV27 and TRBJ1-5; 9 bases line up with TRBD1. Germline V CDR1 and CDR2: MNHEY, SMNVEV (reference sequence). This CDR3 is 14 amino acids long. The trim removed 6 bases at V and 5 bases at J, leaving 5 bases unmatched. CDR3 loop: CASRGDRGDQPQHF. CDR3 nucleotide sequence: TGTGCCAGCAGGGGAGACAGGGGGGATCAGCCCCAGCATTTT.

The sample holds one count of this clone. V is TRBV27 and J is TRBJ2-3; tentatively, D is TRBD1 (5 bases). From germline, CDR1 is MNHEY and CDR2 SMNVEV (reference sequence). This CDR3 is built from 14 residues. The V end lost 3 bases, the J end lost 3 bases, and 10 bases lay between the germline ends. CDR3 sequence (DNA): TGTGCCAGCAGTTTGCCAGGGCGGACAGATACGCAGTATTTT. It encodes CASSLPGRTDTQYF.

V is TRBV5-4 and J is TRBJ1-3; no firm D call. V shed 4 bases and J shed 0 bases, with 11 bases lying between them. Germline V gene data show CDR1 as SGHNT and CDR2 as YYREEE (reference sequence). The CDR3 is 15 amino acids. The CDR3 bases are TGTGCCAGCAGCCTGGCGAGGAGCTCTGGAAACACCATATATTTT. It codes for CASSLARSSGNTIYF. The full variable domain, in which reference TRBV5-4 and TRBJ1-3 provide the parts outside the CDR3, is ETGVTQSPTHLIKTRGQQVTLRCSSQSGHNTVSWYQQALGQGPQFIFQYYREEENGRGNFPPRFSGLQFPNYSSELNVNALELDDSALYLCASSLARSSGNTIYFGEGSWLTVV.